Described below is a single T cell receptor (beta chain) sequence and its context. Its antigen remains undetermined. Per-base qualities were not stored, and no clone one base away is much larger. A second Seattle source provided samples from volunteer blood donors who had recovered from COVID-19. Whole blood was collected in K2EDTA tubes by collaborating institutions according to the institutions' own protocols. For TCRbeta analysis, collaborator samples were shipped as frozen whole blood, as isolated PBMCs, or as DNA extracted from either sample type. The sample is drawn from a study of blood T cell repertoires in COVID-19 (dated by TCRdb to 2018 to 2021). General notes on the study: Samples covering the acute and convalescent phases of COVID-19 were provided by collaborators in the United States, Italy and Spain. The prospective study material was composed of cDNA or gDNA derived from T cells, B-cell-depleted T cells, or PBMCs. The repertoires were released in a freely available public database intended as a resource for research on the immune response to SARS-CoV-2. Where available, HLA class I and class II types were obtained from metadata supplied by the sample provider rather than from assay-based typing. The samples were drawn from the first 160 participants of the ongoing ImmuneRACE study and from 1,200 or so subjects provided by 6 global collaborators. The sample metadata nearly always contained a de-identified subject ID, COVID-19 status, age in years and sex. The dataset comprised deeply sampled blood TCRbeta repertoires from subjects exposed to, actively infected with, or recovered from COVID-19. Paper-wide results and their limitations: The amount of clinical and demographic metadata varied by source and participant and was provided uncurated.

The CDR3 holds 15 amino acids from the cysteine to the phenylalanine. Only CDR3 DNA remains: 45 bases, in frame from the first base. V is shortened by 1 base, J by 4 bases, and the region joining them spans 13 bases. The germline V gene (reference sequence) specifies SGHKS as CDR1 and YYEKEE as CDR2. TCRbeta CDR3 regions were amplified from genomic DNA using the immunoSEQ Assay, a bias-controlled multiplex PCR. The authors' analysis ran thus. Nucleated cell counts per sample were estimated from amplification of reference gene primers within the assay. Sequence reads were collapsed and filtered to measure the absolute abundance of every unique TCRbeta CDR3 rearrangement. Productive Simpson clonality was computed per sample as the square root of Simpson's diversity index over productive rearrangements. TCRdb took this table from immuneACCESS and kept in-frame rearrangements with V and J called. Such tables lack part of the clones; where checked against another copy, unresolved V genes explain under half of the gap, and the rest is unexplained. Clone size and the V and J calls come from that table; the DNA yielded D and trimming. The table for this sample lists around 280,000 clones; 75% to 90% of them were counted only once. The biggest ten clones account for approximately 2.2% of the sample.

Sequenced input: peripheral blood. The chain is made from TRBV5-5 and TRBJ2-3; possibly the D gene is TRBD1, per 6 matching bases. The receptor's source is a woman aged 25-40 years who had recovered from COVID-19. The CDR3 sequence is CASSLTSTGADTQYF. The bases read TGTGCCAGCAGCTTGACCTCGACAGGCGCAGATACGCAGTATTTT.